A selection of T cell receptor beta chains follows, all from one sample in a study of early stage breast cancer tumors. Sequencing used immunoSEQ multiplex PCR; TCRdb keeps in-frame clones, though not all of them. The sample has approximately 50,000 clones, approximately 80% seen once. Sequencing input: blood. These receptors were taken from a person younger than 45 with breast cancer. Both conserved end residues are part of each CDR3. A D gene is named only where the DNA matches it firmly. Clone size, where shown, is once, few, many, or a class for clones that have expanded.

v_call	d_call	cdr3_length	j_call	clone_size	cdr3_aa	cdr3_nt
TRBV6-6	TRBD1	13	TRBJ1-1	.	CASSYSGDREAFF	TGTGCCAGCAGTTACTCCGGGGACAGGGAAGCTTTCTTT
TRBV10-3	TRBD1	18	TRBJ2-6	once	CAISVSTGISSGANVLTF	TGTGCCATCAGTGTCTCGACAGGGATCAGCTCTGGGGCCAACGTCCTGACTTTC
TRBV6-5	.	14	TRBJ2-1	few	CASRRDSNLNEQFF	TGTGCCAGCCGGCGGGACTCCAATCTCAATGAGCAGTTCTTC
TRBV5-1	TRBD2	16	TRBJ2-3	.	CASRSGTSGNTDTQYF	TGCGCCAGCAGGTCGGGGACTAGCGGAAACACAGATACGCAGTATTTT
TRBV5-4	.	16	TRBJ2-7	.	CASSSEKRDFKPEQYF	TGTGCCAGCAGCTCGGAAAAGAGGGACTTTAAACCAGAGCAGTACTTC
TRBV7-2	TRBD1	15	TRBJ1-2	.	CASSLERQGVSGYTF	TGTGCCAGCAGCTTGGAGAGACAGGGGGTGTCTGGCTACACCTTC
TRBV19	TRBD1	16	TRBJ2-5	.	CASSIGGTGGQETQYF	TGTGCCAGTAGTATAGGAGGGACAGGGGGTCAAGAGACCCAGTACTTC
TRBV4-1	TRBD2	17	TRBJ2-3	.	CASSQFSGRELADTQYF	TGCGCCAGCAGCCAATTTAGCGGGAGGGAGTTGGCAGATACGCAGTATTTT
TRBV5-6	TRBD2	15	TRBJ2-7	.	CASTIGRREFDEQYF	TGTGCCAGCACCATCGGTAGGCGGGAGTTCGACGAGCAGTACTTC
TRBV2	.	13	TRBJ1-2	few	CASSGWDDYGYTF	TGTGCCAGCAGTGGCTGGGACGATTATGGCTACACCTTC
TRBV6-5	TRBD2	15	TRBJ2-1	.	CASSYKAGAYNEQFF	TGTGCCAGCAGTTACAAGGCGGGAGCCTACAATGAGCAGTTCTTC
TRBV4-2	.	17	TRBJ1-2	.	CASSHYFLQGSNYGYTF	TGTGCCAGCAGCCACTATTTTTTACAGGGATCTAACTATGGCTACACCTTC
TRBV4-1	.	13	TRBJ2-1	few	CASSQGDWNEQFF	TGCGCCAGCAGCCAAGGGGACTGGAATGAGCAGTTCTTC
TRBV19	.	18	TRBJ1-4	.	CATTGQQYSSATNEKLFF	TGTGCCACTACCGGACAGCAATATTCTAGTGCAACTAATGAAAAACTGTTTTTT
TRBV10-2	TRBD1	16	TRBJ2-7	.	CASSVNIGTGGYEQYF	TGCGCCAGCAGTGTAAATATAGGGACAGGAGGCTACGAGCAGTACTTC
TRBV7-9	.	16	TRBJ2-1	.	CASSLIPRGGGDEQFF	TGTGCCAGCAGCCTAATCCCTAGGGGGGGTGGGGATGAGCAGTTCTTC
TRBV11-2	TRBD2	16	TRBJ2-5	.	CASSPSLAPDGETQYF	TGTGCCAGCAGCCCGTCACTAGCGCCCGACGGGGAGACCCAGTACTTC
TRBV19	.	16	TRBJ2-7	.	CASSFVLSLSSYEQYF	TGTGCCAGTAGTTTCGTACTAAGCCTCAGCTCCTACGAGCAGTACTTC
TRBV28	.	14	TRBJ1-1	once	CASSSQNMNTEAFF	TGTGCCAGCAGTTCACAGAACATGAACACTGAAGCTTTCTTT
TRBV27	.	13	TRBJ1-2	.	CASSVDSNYGYTF	TGTGCCAGCAGTGTCGACAGTAACTATGGCTACACCTTC
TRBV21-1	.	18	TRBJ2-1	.	CASSTLAGGKGRRNEQFF	TGTGCCAGCAGTACACTAGCAGGAGGAAAGGGAAGGAGAAATGAGCAGTTCTTC
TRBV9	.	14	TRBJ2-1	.	CASSVGTFNNEQFF	TGTGCCAGCAGCGTAGGGACTTTTAACAATGAGCAGTTCTTC
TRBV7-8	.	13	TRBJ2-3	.	CASSPPRADTQYF	TGTGCCAGCAGCCCCCCCCGGGCAGATACGCAGTATTTT
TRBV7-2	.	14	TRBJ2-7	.	CASSLSGTSHEQYF	TGTGCCAGCAGCTTATCAGGGACATCCCACGAGCAGTACTTC
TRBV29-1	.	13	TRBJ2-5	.	CSVEAQGAKTQYF	TGCAGCGTTGAAGCGCAGGGAGCCAAGACCCAGTACTTC
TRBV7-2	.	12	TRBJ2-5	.	CASSLWGETQYF	TGTGCCAGCAGCTTATGGGGGGAGACCCAGTACTTC
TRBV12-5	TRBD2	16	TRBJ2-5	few	CASGFGLAGSQETQYF	TGTGCTAGTGGTTTCGGACTAGCGGGATCCCAAGAGACCCAGTACTTC
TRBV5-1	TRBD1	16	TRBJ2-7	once	CASSSAGGISSYEQYF	TGCGCCAGCAGCTCGGCAGGGGGTATATCATCCTACGAGCAGTACTTC
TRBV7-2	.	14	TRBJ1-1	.	CASSAGHSNTEAFF	TGTGCCAGCAGCGCCGGACATTCGAACACTGAAGCTTTCTTT
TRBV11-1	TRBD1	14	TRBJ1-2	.	CASTLRQGDYGYTF	TGTGCCAGCACTTTGCGGCAGGGGGACTATGGCTACACCTTC
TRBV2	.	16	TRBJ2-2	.	CASRDPGHPTYGELFF	TGTGCCAGCAGAGATCCGGGACACCCGACTTACGGGGAGCTGTTTTTT
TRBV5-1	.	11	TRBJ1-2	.	CASRQESGYTF	TGCGCCAGCAGGCAGGAGTCCGGCTACACCTTC
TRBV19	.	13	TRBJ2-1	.	CASSIGEAGQQFF	TGTGCCAGTAGTATAGGTGAGGCGGGCCAGCAGTTCTTC
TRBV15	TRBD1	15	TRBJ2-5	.	CATSRMGQPEETQYF	TGTGCCACCAGCAGAATGGGACAGCCCGAAGAGACCCAGTACTTC
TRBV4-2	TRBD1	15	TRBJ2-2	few	CASSQQGAGTGELFF	TGTGCCAGCAGCCAACAGGGGGCCGGAACCGGGGAGCTGTTTTTT
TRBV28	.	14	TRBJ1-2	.	CASSLLQRFHGYTF	TGTGCCAGCAGTTTACTACAGCGGTTTCATGGCTACACCTTC
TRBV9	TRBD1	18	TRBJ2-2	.	CASSAEGMGTGRTGELFF	TGTGCCAGCAGCGCCGAGGGGATGGGGACAGGGCGCACCGGGGAGCTGTTTTTT
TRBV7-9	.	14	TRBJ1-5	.	CASSLGGNNQPQHF	TGTGCCAGCAGCTTGGGGGGGAACAATCAGCCCCAGCATTTT
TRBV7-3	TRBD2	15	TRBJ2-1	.	CASSQLSGLANEQFF	TGTGCCAGCAGCCAGTTATCGGGACTAGCAAATGAGCAGTTCTTC
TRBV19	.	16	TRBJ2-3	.	CASSLTGTDSTDTQYF	TGTGCCAGTAGTCTCACCGGGACGGATAGCACAGATACGCAGTATTTT
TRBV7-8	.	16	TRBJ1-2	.	CASSPLEFILAGGYTF	TGTGCCAGCAGCCCCCTCGAATTTATTCTGGCGGGTGGCTACACCTTC
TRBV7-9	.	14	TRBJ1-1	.	CASSFGQRRAEAFF	TGTGCCAGCAGCTTCGGGCAGAGGCGCGCTGAAGCTTTCTTT
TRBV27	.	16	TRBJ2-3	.	CASSPRGGGSTDTQYF	TGTGCCAGCAGTCCCCGTGGTGGCGGGAGCACAGATACGCAGTATTTT
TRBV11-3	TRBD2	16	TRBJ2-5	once	CASTGTSAFVQETQYF	TGTGCCAGCACAGGGACTAGCGCATTCGTCCAAGAGACCCAGTACTTC
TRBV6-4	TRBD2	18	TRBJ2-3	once	CASSDSLAGGPTTDTQYF	TGTGCCAGCAGTGACTCCCTAGCGGGAGGGCCAACCACAGATACGCAGTATTTT
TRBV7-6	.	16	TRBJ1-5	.	CASSLGLWGRDQPQHF	TGTGCCAGCAGCTTAGGATTATGGGGTCGAGATCAGCCCCAGCATTTT
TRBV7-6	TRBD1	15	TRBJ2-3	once	CASSLVGGFTDTQYF	TGTGCCAGCAGCTTGGTAGGGGGCTTCACAGATACGCAGTATTTT
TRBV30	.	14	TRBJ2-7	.	CAWSVGGSGWEQYF	TGTGCCTGGAGTGTAGGTGGGAGTGGTTGGGAGCAGTACTTC
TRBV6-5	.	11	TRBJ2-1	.	CASTAYNEQFF	TGTGCCAGCACCGCTTACAATGAGCAGTTCTTC
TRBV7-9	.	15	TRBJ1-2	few	CASSLPSLGDYGYTF	TGTGCCAGCAGCCTCCCGTCTCTAGGGGACTATGGCTACACCTTC
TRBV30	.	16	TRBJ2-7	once	CACPIHGLFAMIEQYF	TGTGCCTGCCCGATCCACGGGCTATTTGCGATGATCGAGCAGTACTTC
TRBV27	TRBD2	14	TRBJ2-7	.	CASSPRLADYEQYF	TGTGCCAGCAGTCCCAGACTAGCAGACTACGAGCAGTACTTC
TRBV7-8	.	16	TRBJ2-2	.	CASSATRTENTGELFF	TGTGCCAGCAGCGCGACAAGGACAGAGAACACCGGGGAGCTGTTTTTT
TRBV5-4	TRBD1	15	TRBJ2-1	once	CASSNRQGAGNEQFF	TGTGCCAGCAGCAATCGACAGGGGGCGGGCAATGAGCAGTTCTTC